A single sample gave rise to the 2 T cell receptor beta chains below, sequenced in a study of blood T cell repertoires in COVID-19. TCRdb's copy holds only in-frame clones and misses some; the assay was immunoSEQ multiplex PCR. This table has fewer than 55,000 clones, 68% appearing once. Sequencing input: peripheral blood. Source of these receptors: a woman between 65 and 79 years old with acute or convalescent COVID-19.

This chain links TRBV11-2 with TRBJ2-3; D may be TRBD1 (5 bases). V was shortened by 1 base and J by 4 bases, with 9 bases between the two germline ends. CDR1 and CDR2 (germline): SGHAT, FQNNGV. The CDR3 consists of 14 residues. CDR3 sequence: CASSLAQGPDTQYF. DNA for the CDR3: TGTGCCAGCAGCTTAGCTCAGGGCCCAGATACGCAGTATTTT.

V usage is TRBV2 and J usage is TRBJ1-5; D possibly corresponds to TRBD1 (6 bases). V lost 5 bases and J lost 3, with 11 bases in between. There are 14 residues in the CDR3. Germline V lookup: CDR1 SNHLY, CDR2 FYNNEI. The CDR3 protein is CASSPGDSNQPQHF. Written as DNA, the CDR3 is TGTGCCAGCAGTCCAGGGGATTCCAATCAGCCCCAGCATTTT.